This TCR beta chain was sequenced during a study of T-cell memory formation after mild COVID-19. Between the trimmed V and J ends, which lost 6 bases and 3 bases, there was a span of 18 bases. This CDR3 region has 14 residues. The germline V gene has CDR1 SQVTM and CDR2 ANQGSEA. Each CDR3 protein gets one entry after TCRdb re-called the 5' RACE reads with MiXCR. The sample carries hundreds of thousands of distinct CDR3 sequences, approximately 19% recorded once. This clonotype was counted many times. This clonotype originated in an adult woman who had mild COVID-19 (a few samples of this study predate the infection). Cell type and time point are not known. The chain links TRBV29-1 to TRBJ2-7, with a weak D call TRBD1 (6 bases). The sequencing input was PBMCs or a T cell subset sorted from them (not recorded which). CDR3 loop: CSVRGGSEHYEQYF. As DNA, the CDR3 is TGCAGCGTCAGAGGGGGTAGCGAACACTACGAGCAGTACTTC.